Sequencing of this TCR beta chain was carried out in a study of blood T cell repertoires in COVID-19 (dated by TCRdb to 2019 to 2021). Broadly, across the study: Samples from collaborators originated in the United States, Italy and Spain and spanned both the acute and convalescent phases of COVID-19. The material from the prospective study consisted of cDNA or gDNA derived from T cells, B-cell-depleted T cells, or PBMCs. Subjects who had been exposed to COVID-19, were actively infected with it, or had recovered from it provided the deeply sampled blood TCRbeta repertoires that made up the dataset. The repertoires were released in a freely available public database meant as a resource for research on the immune response to SARS-CoV-2. The samples were drawn from two sources: the first 160 participants of the ongoing ImmuneRACE study, and about 1,300 subjects contributed by 6 global collaborators. Nearly every sample came with metadata listing a de-identified subject ID, COVID-19 status, age in years and sex. HLA class I and class II types, where available, came from metadata supplied by the sample provider rather than from assay-based typing. What the research found in general, with its limitations: The quantity of clinical and demographic metadata differed by source and by participant and was supplied without curation.

CDR3 length: 12 amino acids, cysteine to phenylalanine. Here the CDR3 DNA is all that survives: 36 bases in frame from base 1. Cut back by 6 bases and 5 bases, the V and J ends lie 10 bases apart. The germline V gene (reference sequence) specifies MNHNY as CDR1 and SVGAGI as CDR2. Collaborating institutions collected whole blood in K2EDTA tubes following their own protocols. For TCRbeta analysis, collaborators shipped samples in one of three forms: frozen whole blood, isolated PBMCs, or DNA extracted from either of those sample types. In regard to this clone: The clone's antigen remains unknown. No per-base quality is available; no much larger clone lies one base away.

TCRbeta CDR3 regions were amplified from genomic DNA using the immunoSEQ Assay, a bias-controlled multiplex PCR. As for the authors' bioinformatics: Within the assay, amplification of reference gene primers was used to estimate how many nucleated cells each sample contained. To quantify the absolute abundance of each unique TCRbeta CDR3 rearrangement, sequence reads were collapsed and filtered. For each sample, productive Simpson clonality was calculated as the square root of Simpson's diversity index across productive rearrangements. This is the immuneACCESS table as TCRdb keeps it, with only in-frame sequences that have V and J called. A part of the clones is gone; compared with another copy, unresolved V genes explain less than half, and the rest is unexplained. The D gene and trimming were derived from the DNA, and the V and J assignments and clone size from that table. Within this sample are tens of thousands of clones, with roughly 78% of them counted one time only. In total, the top ten clones hold over 13% of the sample.

The source material was peripheral blood. The source is a woman in her sixties or seventies with acute or convalescent COVID-19. This chain joins TRBV6-6 to TRBJ2-5, and the D gene may be TRBD2, 7 bases matching. The nucleotides are TGTGCCAGCAGGAGGGGGGGGGAGACCCAGTACTTC. Protein translation: CASRRGGETQYF.